The table lists the clone carrying this TCR beta chain with a count of one. The sample is drawn from a study of blood T cell repertoires in COVID-19. Whole-study context: Material from acute and convalescent COVID-19 was sourced from the United States, Italy and Spain.

Clones were read by immunoSEQ multiplex PCR, and TCRdb kept only the in-frame ones, dropping some. The data show approximately 82,000 clones, approximately 80% seen once. The germline CDR1 and CDR2 sequences are LNHNV and YYDKDF (reference sequence). The V end was cut by 0 bases, the J end by 2 bases, with 9 bases between. This CDR3 contains 15 residues. The gene calls are TRBV15 and TRBJ2-3; D is possibly TRBD2 (5 bases). Specimen: peripheral blood. The sequence came from a woman aged 65 to 85 with acute or convalescent COVID-19. CDR3 protein: CATSREGSLTDTQYF. CDR3 bases: TGTGCCACCAGCAGAGAAGGGAGTCTCACAGATACGCAGTATTTT.